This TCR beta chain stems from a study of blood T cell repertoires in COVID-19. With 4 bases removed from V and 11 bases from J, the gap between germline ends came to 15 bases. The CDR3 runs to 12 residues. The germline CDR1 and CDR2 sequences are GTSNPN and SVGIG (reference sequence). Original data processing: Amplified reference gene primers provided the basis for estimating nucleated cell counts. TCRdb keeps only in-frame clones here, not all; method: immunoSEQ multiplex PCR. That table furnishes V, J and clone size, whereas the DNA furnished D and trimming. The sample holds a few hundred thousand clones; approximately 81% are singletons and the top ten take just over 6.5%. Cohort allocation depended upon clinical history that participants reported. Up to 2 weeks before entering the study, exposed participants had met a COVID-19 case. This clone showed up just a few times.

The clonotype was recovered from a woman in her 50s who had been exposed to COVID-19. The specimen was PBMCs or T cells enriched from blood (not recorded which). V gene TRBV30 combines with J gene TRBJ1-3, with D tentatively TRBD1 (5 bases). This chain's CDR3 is CAWNTPGGAIYF. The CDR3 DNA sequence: TGTGCCTGGAATACGCCCGGAGGGGCCATATATTTT. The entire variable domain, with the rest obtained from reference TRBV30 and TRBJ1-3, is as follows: SQTIHQWPATLVQPVGSPLSLECTVEGTSNPNLYWYRQAAGRGLQLLFYSVGIGQISSEVPQNLSASRPQDRQFILSSKKLLLSDSGFYLCAWNTPGGAIYFGEGSWLTVV.